The 8 T cell receptor beta chains presented below share a single source sample, sequenced in a study of shared clonotypes between healthy human individuals. TCRdb keeps only in-frame clones here, not all; method: immunoSEQ multiplex PCR. The sample lists over a million clones, 96% occurring once. Sequencing input: naive CD4+ T cells sorted from blood. Specified subset: CD45RA+ positively selected. These receptors came from a man younger than 40 in good health.

The V call is TRBV10-3, the J call TRBJ1-1; the match to TRBD1 covers 8 bases. Per germline, CDR1 ENHRY and CDR2 SYGVKD. V was pared by 6 bases and J by 7 bases, with 13 bases of the junction left unmatched. This CDR3 has 15 amino acids. The CDR3 coding sequence is TGTGCCATCAGGGACTTCCCGGGACAGGAATTTGAAGCTTTCTTT. Encoded protein: CAIRDFPGQEFEAFF.

DNA of the CDR3: TGTGCCAGCTCACCATTTTACAAGGTTGATGAGCAGTTCTTC. Its translation: CASSPFYKVDEQFF. This chain uses TRBV18 with TRBJ2-1; no firm D call. V was pared by 2 bases and J by 8 bases, with 13 bases between. Germline V CDR1 and CDR2: KGHSH, LQKENI. The CDR3 runs to 14 residues. The variable domain in full, completed from reference TRBV18 and TRBJ2-1, reads NAGVMQNPRHLVRRRGQEARLRCSPMKGHSHVYWYRQLPEEGLKFMVYLQKENIIDESGMPKERFSAEFPKEGPSILRIQQVVRGDSAAYFCASSPFYKVDEQFFGPGTRLTVL.

The chain links TRBV6-1 to TRBJ1-5; D unclear. Trimming cost V 7 bases and J 2 bases, with 15 bases left between them. Germline V gene data show CDR1 as MNHNS and CDR2 as SASEGT. CDR3 length: 15 residues. The CDR3 DNA sequence: TGTGCCAGCACCCCTCCCCGTGCGGGCAATCAGCCCCAGCATTTT. It translates to CASTPPRAGNQPQHF.

This clone was found once. J is TRBJ1-5 and V is TRBV7-3; TRBD1 aligns across 7 bases. The CDR3 covers 16 residues. Germline V gene lookup returns CDR1 SGHTA and CDR2 FQGTGA. Trimming at V came to 11 bases and at J to 0 bases, leaving 13 bases not matched to a gene. CDR3 DNA: TGTGCCGGAGCATGGGACAGTGAAAATAGCAATCAGCCCCAGCATTTT. This codes for CAGAWDSENSNQPQHF.

The CDR3 bases are TGTGCCTGGAGTAGGGACAATGAGCAGTTCTTC. Encoded protein: CAWSRDNEQFF. The J gene is TRBJ2-1, the V gene TRBV30; D remains unclear. This CDR3 region has 11 residues. Germline CDR1 GTSNPN, CDR2 SVGIG (reference sequence). The V and J ends lost 2 bases and 5 bases respectively, with 4 bases between them.

The chain joins TRBV6-5 to TRBJ2-5; D gene unclear. The length of the CDR3 is 12 residues. V was shortened by 9 bases and J by 5 bases, with 13 bases between the two germline ends. Germline V lookup: CDR1 MNHEY, CDR2 SVGAGI. The CDR3 sequence is CARTTFGETQYF. In DNA, the CDR3 is TGTGCCAGAACTACCTTCGGGGAGACCCAGTACTTC.

This rearrangement joins TRBV6-6 to TRBJ2-3, with 8 bases that match TRBD2. CDR1 is MNHNY, CDR2 SVGAGI, per germline (reference sequence). The V gene end was trimmed by 4 bases and the J gene end by 0 bases; junction bases not matched to a gene: 3. The CDR3 has 15 residues. The CDR3 spells CASSLLAVSTDTQYF. The CDR3 DNA follows: TGTGCCAGCAGTTTACTAGCGGTGAGCACAGATACGCAGTATTTT.

The gene calls are TRBV5-1 and TRBJ2-1; 10 bases fit TRBD2. The CDR3 length is 15 residues. Trimming cost V 5 bases and J 8 bases; bases outside gene matches: 10. The germline V gene encodes CDR1 SGHRS and CDR2 YFSETQ. CDR3 nucleotide sequence: TGCGCCAGCAGTCCCCTAGCGGGAGTAAGCGATGAGCAGTTCTTC. Translated: CASSPLAGVSDEQFF.